A single TCR beta chain is shown here with its context. This clone was counted only a few times. It lacks a known antigen. It has no much larger one-base neighbor in the sample; base qualities were not kept. A FACSAria II was used to sort memory CD4+ T cells, defined as single viable CD3+CD4+CD8-CD45RO+ cells. CMV serostatus was determined with a Roche Elecsys assay detecting serum IgG against CMV pp150, pp28, p38 and p52. After the samples were thawed, total CD4+ T cells were enriched through positive selection using CD4 magnetic microbeads. The samples came from a different study that was designed specifically to examine the CD4+ T cell memory repertoire. Following standard operating procedures, peripheral blood mononuclear cells were isolated and cryopreserved, while serum was kept at -80 degrees C. Staining used CD3-PerCP (BW264/56), CD4-APC (RPA-T4), CD45RO-PE (UCHT1) and CD8-Pacific Orange (3B5) antibodies, with Sytox blue excluding non-viable cells.

The Quick-DNA Microprep Kit was used to extract genomic DNA from the sorted cells. Amplification of TCRbeta DNA was done with the immunoSEQ hsTCRbeta kit, following the protocol from the manufacturer. An Illumina MiSeq instrument was used to sequence the TCRbeta libraries. As for the authors' bioinformatics: Once out-of-frame sequences had been removed, 2,200,000 or so distinct TCRbeta sequences were left, which works out to an average of approximately 70,000 per individual. Each individual was scored using the number of 150 to 200 previously reported CMV-associated TCRbeta sequences that the individual carried and the total number of productive distinct TCRbeta sequences. A beta-binomial model was reimplemented in Python, and scikit-learn random forests with default parameters were trained on US cohort data. Classifier performance on the Belgian cohort was summarized as median AUC with percentile confidence intervals calculated over 10,000 bootstrap iterations. Entries here come from immuneACCESS through TCRdb and include only in-frame sequences with V and J called. Some clones fail to appear in such tables; in the studies checked, an unresolved V gene covers under half of the shortfall, and the cause of the remainder is unknown. D and trimming come from the DNA, and the V and J calls and clone size come from that table. This sample comprises about 53,000 clones, about three quarters of them detected only once. The ten most abundant clones make up about 1% of the sample.

The entry originates in a study of memory CD4+ T cells and cytomegalovirus serostatus (dated by TCRdb to between 2018 and 2021). Some background on the complete study: The cohort included roughly 33 healthy adults from Belgium, of whom 9 were CMV seropositive and some 24 were CMV seronegative. CD4+ memory TCRbeta repertoires of a Belgian cohort with known cytomegalovirus serostatus were sequenced in order to replicate a published TCR-based CMV serostatus classifier. Here is what the overall study found, with its caveats: Only CD4+CD45RO+ memory cells were sequenced, in contrast to the original study, in which naive and memory CD4+ and CD8+ populations were covered. The results were interpreted as suggesting that the CMV-associated TCR signature is mostly present in the CD4+ memory repertoire. For CMV serostatus prediction, a median bootstrapped AUC of 0.95 was reached with the original framework, and a median bootstrapped AUC of roughly 0.89 was reached with a US-trained random forest. Among the roughly 160 previously reported CMV-associated TCRbeta sequences, some 70 showed up in the CD4+ memory repertoires, with each one found in between one and five individuals. On the Belgian cohort, the classifier built on the original framework reached a median bootstrapped AUC of roughly 0.96, with a 95% CI of 0.76-1.00.

V was cut back by 2 bases and J by 2 bases, leaving a gap of 12 bases between them. Sequences SGHTA (CDR1) and FQGTGA (CDR2) are obtained from the germline V gene. Its CDR3 holds 16 amino acids, cysteine through phenylalanine. Of the read, only the CDR3 DNA is kept; its 48 bases are in frame from base 1. Source material: memory CD4+ T cells from blood. The rearranged chain carries TRBV7-3 and TRBJ2-2; the D region may be TRBD1 or TRBD2, each matching 5 bases equally. This TCR came from an adult in good health and CMV-seronegative. The CDR3 reads as follows: CASSLGDGPNTGELFF. The nucleotide sequence reads TGTGCCAGCAGCTTAGGGGACGGCCCTAACACCGGGGAGCTGTTTTTT.